This section outlines one T cell receptor (beta chain) sequence together with its context. A read error is possible here, since a much larger clone lies one base away. This sample's RNA came from whole unsorted tissue. The normal lung tissue was taken more than 3 cm from the tumor edge. TCRbeta libraries were built with three rounds of nested PCR, modified from ARM-PCR. Using its own MiXCR run on the multiplex PCR reads, TCRdb lists one record per CDR3 protein. The sample lists tens of thousands of distinct CDR3 sequences; about 55% were seen once. Per germline, CDR1 DFQATT and CDR2 SNEGSKA (reference sequence). The CDR3 totals 14 residues. The data were taken from a study of tumor and adjacent non-tumor tissue in lung cancer.

The sample consisted of distant non-tumor lung tissue. The genes are TRBV20-1 and TRBJ1-5, with 9 bases lining up with TRBD1. The source of this sequence is a man between 65 and 85 years old with non-small cell lung cancer. In DNA, the CDR3 is TGCGGTGCTAGGGACAGGGCTAGCAATCAGCCCCAGCATTTT. This codes for CGARDRASNQPQHF.